This TCR beta chain was identified during a study of CD4 T cells in relation to SARS-CoV-2 and coronaviruses (dated by TCRdb to the early 2020s). Study-wide context: In the ViraFEST assay, PBMCs were grown with antigen for approximately 10 days, and TCR beta CDR3s were then sequenced to identify antigen-specific clonal expansions. Patient-derived lymphoblastoid cell lines were used to map the HLA restriction of shared crossreactive spike epitopes. The study assessed, at the TCR clonotype level, memory CD4+ T cell crossreactivity between SARS-CoV-2 and common cold coronavirus spike proteins. A different, Illumina-based TCR-beta assay was used to sequence expansion assays from other donors in the study. The Adaptive Biotechnologies TCR-sequencing kit was used to sequence samples from a few pre-COVID donors and the naive versus memory experiments, whereas other data were Illumina-based. The negative reference condition was either a culture with an HIV-1 Nef peptide pool or a culture with no peptide.

CD4+ T cells from unexposed donors were collected before the COVID-19 pandemic (2011-2018). After approximately 11 days of culture, CD4+ T cells were isolated with the EasySep CD4+ T cell isolation kit. Unexposed donor CD4+ T cells were tested for reactivity to SARS-CoV-2 S and N and four common cold coronavirus spike pools, as cell number allowed. PBMCs were cultured at under 2.5 million per well in IMDM supplemented with approximately 5% human AB serum and approximately 9.8 IU/ml IL-2. Half of the culture medium was replaced with fresh IL-2-containing medium on days 3 and 7. In general, triplicate replicate wells were used for every peptide culture condition. The leukapheresis product for the unexposed donors was obtained through commercial purchase. Ficoll-Paque PLUS gradient centrifugation was used to isolate PBMCs from leukapheresis product or whole blood. The PBMCs went either fresh into the expansion assay or into cryopreservation at -140 degrees C. The QIAamp Micro DNA Kit was used to extract genomic DNA from the CD4+ T cells.

Notes on this clone: Its antigen remains unidentified. Qualities for individual bases were not recorded, and no much larger clone is one base off.

Receptors were amplified or captured by the immunoSEQ multiplex PCR assay. The original pipeline was this. During preprocessing, nonproductive sequences were discarded, as were any CDR3s that did not begin with C, did not end with F or W, or were shorter than 7 amino acids. Antigen-specific clonotypes were called with the MANAFEST web app on the basis of expansion relative to the reference and to other culture wells. A clone counted as positive if significantly expanded in 2 of 3 replicate wells versus the reference culture at FDR below 0.05. To be called positive, a clone also had to show significant expansion compared with every other tandem well and an odds ratio greater than 5. Pairwise Levenshtein distance, computed with the stringdist R package after three terminal residues were trimmed from each end, was used as the measure of CDR3 homology. TCRdb mirrors the immuneACCESS table, restricted to in-frame sequences. Some clones are absent from its copies; in checked studies, under half trace to an unresolved V gene, and the reason for the others is unknown. V and J calls plus clone size are reproduced from that table; the DNA served to infer D and trimming. This sample gives roughly 20,000 clones in total; about three fifths of them show up just once. The ten biggest clones cover 11% of the sample.

The germline V and J ends show losses of 6 bases and 9 bases respectively, and no gene match explains 4 bases of the junction. CDR1 and CDR2 are read off the germline V gene as MGHDK and SYGVNS. The CDR3 runs 11 residues from the cysteine to the phenylalanine. Only the CDR3 DNA stays, 33 bases, in frame from base 1. Beyond this particular receptor, the publication reports: Compared with monoreactive clones, crossreactive clones had significantly weaker SARS-CoV-2-driven expansion, a result consistent with antigenic imprinting. No donor contributed both pre-pandemic and post-infection samples, which limited tracing the source of pre-existing responses. The study was constrained by small numbers of patients and of tested TCRs. Memory CD4+ clonotypes crossrecognizing SARS-CoV-2 and at least one common cold coronavirus spike were found in approximately 60% of donors. Since the crossreactivity analysis centred on spike protein, crossreactivity against other viral proteins was not assessed.

The specimen was CD4+ T cells from PBMCs, cultured in vitro. The chain uses TRBV25-1 and TRBJ1-1; 7 bases in the middle match TRBD1. This TCR was recovered from a human donor in good health. DNA sequence: TGTGCCAGCAGGGGGGGACAGAAAGCTTTCTTT. The translation is CASRGGQKAFF.